The 3 T cell receptor beta chains given below trace back to one sample, sequenced in a study of cytomegalovirus exposure and HLA in healthy donors. The PCR had 60 Vbeta and 13 Jbeta primers. Method: immunoSEQ multiplex PCR; TCRdb's copy keeps in-frame clones and lacks some. This sample's table has roughly 75,000 clones. Sequenced: PBMCs. Receptors were obtained from a man aged 40-55 years in good health and CMV-seronegative.

The chain joins TRBV2 to TRBJ1-2; D may be TRBD1 (6 bases). The CDR3 covers 14 residues. Trimming removed 5 bases from V and 5 bases from J, with 15 bases in between. Looked up from germline, CDR1 is SNHLY and CDR2 is FYNNEI. The chain's CDR3 is CASSIYMDSYGYTF. The CDR3 DNA is TGTGCCAGCAGTATCTACATGGACAGTTATGGCTACACCTTC.

The genes are TRBV9 and TRBJ2-1; 13 nucleotides line up with TRBD2. V shed 3 bases and J 2 bases; nucleotides not matched to a gene: 11. The CDR3 runs to 19 residues. Germline CDR1 is SGDLS and CDR2 is YYNGEE. CDR3 protein: CASSDGRTSGSSTYNEQFF. CDR3 nucleotide sequence: TGTGCCAGCAGCGACGGAAGGACTAGCGGGAGTTCAACCTACAATGAGCAGTTCTTC. The complete variable domain, with remaining parts taken from reference TRBV9 and TRBJ2-1, reads DSGVTQTPKHLITATGQRVTLRCSPRSGDLSVYWYQQSLDQGLQFLIQYYNGEERAKGNILERFSAQQFPDLHSELNLSSLELGDSALYFCASSDGRTSGSSTYNEQFFGPGTRLTVL.

J is TRBJ2-7 and V is TRBV19; 13 bases fit TRBD2. The CDR3 is 16 residues long. Germline V gene sequence: CDR1 LNHDA, CDR2 SQIVND (reference sequence). V was pared by 5 bases and J by 3 bases, with 7 bases of the junction left unmatched. The CDR3: CASSPWTSGSSYEQYF. CDR3 sequence (DNA): TGTGCCAGTAGTCCCTGGACTAGCGGGAGTAGCTACGAGCAGTACTTC.